Listed below are T cell receptor beta chains from one sample, sequenced in a study of blood T cells in healthy people across ages. MiXCR, run by TCRdb on the 5' RACE reads, gives a single entry per CDR3 protein. This table has under 1,000,000 distinct CDR3 sequences, around 36% appearing once. The specimen sequenced was blood. These TCRs come from a man between 18 and 35 years old in good health. The CDR3 runs from the conserved cysteine through the conserved F or W. The D gene is left open where the match is weak. Expanded clones are given a class, and other clones once, few, many or no size at all.

>few|TRBV3-1|TRBJ2-3|NA
CASSQQVSTDTQYF
TGTGCCAGCAGCCAACAGGTCTCCACAGATACGCAGTATTTT
>NA|TRBV12-3/TRBV12-4|TRBJ1-5|NA
CASNGQGDQPQHF
TGTGCCAGCAACGGACAAGGGGATCAGCCCCAGCATTTT
>NA|TRBV14|TRBJ2-2|NA
CASSRITPNTGELFF
TGTGCCAGCAGCCGGATCACGCCGAACACCGGGGAGCTGTTTTTT
>NA|TRBV12-5|TRBJ2-1|TRBD1
CASGLGRQGQFF
TGTGCTAGTGGTTTGGGGAGACAGGGTCAGTTCTTC
>NA|TRBV5-1|TRBJ2-2|NA
CASSSEGAGTGELFF
TGCGCCAGCAGTTCCGAAGGGGCAGGCACCGGGGAGCTGTTTTTT
>NA|TRBV29-1|TRBJ2-3|NA
CSVDHGGSTDTQYF
TGCAGCGTTGATCATGGCGGAAGCACAGATACGCAGTATTTT
>NA|TRBV30|TRBJ1-5|NA
CAWSGDGNQPQHF
TGTGCCTGGAGCGGCGACGGGAATCAGCCCCAGCATTTT
>many|TRBV4-1|TRBJ1-2|NA
CASSHPTRGRHYGYTF
TGCGCCAGCAGCCACCCAACGAGGGGCAGACACTATGGCTACACCTTC
>NA|TRBV27|TRBJ1-1|NA
CASSLGIGQTQAFF
TGTGCCAGCAGTTTGGGAATCGGACAGACCCAAGCTTTCTTT
>NA|TRBV12-3/TRBV12-4|TRBJ1-2|NA
CASSEWDHRSYGYIF
TGTGCCAGCAGCGAATGGGACCACCGCTCCTATGGCTACATCTTC
>few|TRBV12-3/TRBV12-4|TRBJ2-2|TRBD1
CASSQTGSTGELFF
TGTGCCAGCAGTCAGACAGGGAGCACCGGGGAGCTGTTTTTT
>NA|TRBV7-2|TRBJ1-2|TRBD1
CASSRLDSGQPYGYTF
TGTGCCAGCAGCCGTTTGGACTCGGGACAGCCCTATGGCTACACCTTC
>many|TRBV7-2|TRBJ1-2|NA
CASSLYGSLPDGYTF
TGTGCCAGCAGCTTATACGGCAGCCTGCCCGATGGCTACACCTTC
>NA|TRBV18|TRBJ1-1|TRBD1
CASSPGQRSTEAFF
TGTGCCAGCTCACCGGGACAGCGCAGCACTGAAGCTTTCTTT
>NA|TRBV12-3/TRBV12-4|TRBJ2-1|TRBD1
CASSLGWDRGFF
TGTGCCAGCAGTTTAGGTTGGGACAGGGGGTTCTTC
>many|TRBV12-3/TRBV12-4|TRBJ2-2|TRBD1
CASSARQGKITELFF
TGTGCCAGCAGTGCCCGACAGGGGAAGATCACGGAGCTGTTTTTT
>NA|TRBV29-1|TRBJ2-2|NA
CSVESPVAPGELFF
TGCAGCGTTGAGTCCCCCGTGGCTCCCGGGGAGCTGTTTTTT
>few|TRBV7-3|TRBJ2-1|NA
CASSDPEQDEQFF
TGTGCCAGCAGCGACCCCGAGCAGGATGAGCAGTTCTTC
>NA|TRBV7-9|TRBJ2-7|NA
CASSLGGTDSYEQYF
TGTGCCAGCAGCTTAGGTGGGACCGACAGCTACGAGCAGTACTTC
>NA|TRBV7-2|TRBJ2-1|NA
CASSLEARGHEQFF
TGTGCCAGCAGCTTAGAGGCCCGGGGACATGAGCAGTTCTTC
>once|TRBV7-2|TRBJ2-7|TRBD1
CASSFYGTGPVEQYF
TGTGCCAGCAGCTTTTATGGGACAGGGCCCGTCGAGCAGTACTTC
>many|TRBV7-8|TRBJ2-7|TRBD1
CASSSRTGDYEQYF
TGTGCCAGCAGCAGCCGGACAGGGGACTACGAGCAGTACTTC
>many|TRBV20-1|TRBJ1-1|NA
CSARDRGNTEAFF
TGCAGTGCTAGGGACCGGGGGAACACTGAAGCTTTCTTT
>few|TRBV7-2|TRBJ2-5|TRBD2
CASSLALAGGSETQYF
TGTGCCAGCAGCTTAGCGCTAGCGGGGGGTTCGGAGACCCAGTACTTC
>NA|TRBV4-3|TRBJ2-3|TRBD2
CASSQDGGGGALTDTQYF
TGCGCCAGCAGCCAAGACGGTGGCGGGGGGGCGCTCACAGATACGCAGTATTTT
>NA|TRBV7-2|TRBJ1-2|NA
CASSSQGGGGGYTF
TGTGCCAGCAGCTCCCAAGGAGGGGGGGGTGGCTACACCTTC